This TCR beta chain came from a study of blood T cell repertoires in COVID-19. About the study: PBMCs, B-cell-depleted T cells, or T cells provided the cDNA or gDNA that made up the material.

Participants were aged about 18 to 89 years from more than 20 US areas. Clinical history reported by participants formed the basis on which cohorts were assigned. Measured with immunoSEQ multiplex PCR; TCRdb has only the in-frame clones, and not every one. The sample records some 250,000 clones, around 87% being singletons. This clone was seen once. The clonotype was recovered from a woman in her thirties or forties with acute COVID-19. The sequenced material came from PBMCs or T cells enriched from blood (not recorded which).

This chain's CDR3 is CASSVVGDEDEKLFF. The CDR3 DNA reads TGTGCCAGCAGCGTAGTCGGGGATGAGGATGAAAAACTGTTTTTT. The genes are TRBV9 and TRBJ1-4, with unresolved D. Germline CDR1 is SGDLS and CDR2 is YYNGEE. V shed 0 bases and J shed 6 bases, with 12 bases lying between them. The length of the CDR3 is 15 residues.